One T cell receptor beta chain is described in this entry. Its target is not known. These data originate in a study of cytomegalovirus exposure and HLA in healthy donors. Findings of the study overall: HLA restriction was apparent for most CMV-associated TCR beta chains in a later analysis. Later on, a genetic analysis was performed. It linked a missense variant in DCLRE1C with V- and J-gene trimming of TCR beta.

Both 60 Vbeta primers and 13 Jbeta primers went into the PCR. Generated by immunoSEQ multiplex PCR, the TCRdb table keeps only in-frame clones and is missing some. The table has just under 95,000 clones, roughly 80% seen once; the top ten hold 1% to 1.5%. This sequence was found in a girl under 10 years old in good health and CMV-seropositive. The sequenced material came from PBMCs.

CDR3 amino acids: CSADTWEAFF. The CDR3 DNA reads as TGCAGTGCTGACACTTGGGAAGCTTTCTTT. J is TRBJ1-1 and V is TRBV20-1; D is undetermined. Germline-derived CDR1 and CDR2 are DFQATT and SNEGSKA (reference sequence). This CDR3 is 10 amino acids long. The germline V and J ends were trimmed by 5 bases and 8 bases, with 9 bases remaining between them.